These 20 T cell receptor beta chains share one sample of origin, sequenced in a study of blood T cell repertoires in COVID-19 (dated by TCRdb to about 2020). Library method: the immunoSEQ multiplex PCR assay. Not all clones reach the TCRdb copy of this immuneACCESS table, which keeps in-frame sequences only. Checked studies attribute under half of the gap to unresolved V genes and leave the rest unexplained. The sample has about 200,000 clones on record, roughly 90% of them singletons. The ten largest clones take up 1.5% to 2% of the sample. Input material: peripheral blood. The receptors were gathered from a man between 18 and 29 years old with active or convalescent COVID-19.

The chain is built from TRBV29-1 and TRBJ2-7; TRBD1 agrees at 8 bases. The CDR3 spans 12 residues. In germline, CDR1 is SQVTM, CDR2 ANQGSEA. V shed 0 bases, J shed 6 bases, and the junction held 1 base outside the gene matches. The DNA for the CDR3 is TGCAGCGTTGAAGACGACAGGGGCGAGCAGTACTTC. Amino acids: CSVEDDRGEQYF.

The V call is TRBV11-2, the J call TRBJ1-4; D is unclear. Germline CDR1 and CDR2: SGHAT and FQNNGV. Trimming removed 0 bases from V and 4 bases from J, with 9 bases in between. The CDR3 has 15 residues. The CDR3 coding sequence is TGTGCCAGCAGCTTAGATTTGGCAGTTAATGAAAAACTGTTTTTT. As protein: CASSLDLAVNEKLFF.

The V call is TRBV24-1, the J call TRBJ2-1; tentatively, D is TRBD1 (5 bases). Germline-derived CDR1 and CDR2 are KGHDR and SFDVKD. This CDR3 has 12 residues. Trimming left V 7 bases short and J 7 bases short, with 10 bases between. The CDR3 sequence: CATSRAGNEQFF. DNA of the CDR3: TGTGCCACCAGCAGGGCCGGTAATGAGCAGTTCTTC.

The genes are TRBV18 and TRBJ1-6; D is undetermined. Germline V gene sequence: CDR1 KGHSH, CDR2 LQKENI. With 0 bases removed from V and 5 bases from J, the gap between germline ends came to 8 bases. This CDR3 has 15 residues. CDR3 DNA: TGTGCCAGCTCACCACCGGGCTTAGATAATTCACCCCTCCACTTT. This codes for CASSPPGLDNSPLHF.

The chain is built from TRBV5-5 and TRBJ2-2; D gene unclear. Trimming removed 0 bases from V and 6 bases from J, with 9 bases in between. There are 14 residues in the CDR3. Germline V lookup: CDR1 SGHKS, CDR2 YYEKEE (reference sequence). The CDR3 reads CASSLGQNPGELFF. CDR3 in DNA: TGTGCCAGCAGCTTGGGTCAAAATCCCGGGGAGCTGTTTTTT.

This chain connects TRBV7-2 to TRBJ2-7; 9 bases map to TRBD2. Germline V gene lookup returns CDR1 SGHTA and CDR2 FQGNSA. The CDR3 loop spans 14 amino acids. Trimming at V came to 5 bases and at J to 3 bases, leaving 5 bases not matched to a gene. The CDR3 DNA is TGTGCCAGCAGCACATCTAGCGGGAACTACGAGCAGTACTTC. Encoded protein: CASSTSSGNYEQYF.

The CDR3 region has the DNA TGCGCCAGCAGCCGAGCAGACGCCAGGGAAGGCACTGAAGCTTTCTTT. Translation gives CASSRADAREGTEAFF. The V gene is TRBV5-1, the J gene TRBJ1-1; D may be TRBD1 (5 bases). Trimming stripped 4 bases from V and 4 bases from J, with 20 bases between. From germline, CDR1 is SGHRS and CDR2 YFSETQ. The CDR3 is made up of 16 amino acids.

The rearrangement uses TRBV19 and TRBJ2-5; D not certain. The germline V and J ends were trimmed by 3 bases and 6 bases, with 5 bases remaining between them. Germline V CDR1 and CDR2: LNHDA, SQIVND (reference sequence). The CDR3 consists of 11 residues. The CDR3 DNA sequence: TGTGCCAGTAGTATTAGAAAGACCCAGTACTTC. Protein sequence: CASSIRKTQYF.

V and J are TRBV30 and TRBJ1-6, with D possibly TRBD1 on 6 matching bases. CDR1 GTSNPN and CDR2 SVGIG come from the germline V gene (reference sequence). V was clipped by 3 bases and J by 4 bases, with 10 bases between them. The CDR3 consists of 14 residues. The CDR3 reads CAWSAGQYNSPLHF. The CDR3 DNA follows: TGTGCCTGGAGCGCCGGACAGTATAATTCACCCCTCCACTTT.

The chain employs TRBV9 and TRBJ1-1; D is unresolved. This CDR3 is 14 amino acids long. Looked up from germline, CDR1 is SGDLS and CDR2 is YYNGEE. Trimming cost V 0 bases and J 3 bases, with 9 bases left between them. In DNA form, the CDR3 reads TGTGCCAGCAGCGTAGGAAGAGCGGACACTGAAGCTTTCTTT. Translation: CASSVGRADTEAFF.

The rearrangement joins TRBV28 to TRBJ1-5, with D hard to call. Trimming stripped 6 bases from V and 6 bases from J, with 15 bases between. Germline loops: CDR1 MDHEN, CDR2 SYDVKM. The CDR3 runs 14 residues. DNA of the CDR3: TGTGCCAGCAGAGACCGACACCCCATTCAGCCCCAGCATTTT. Encoded protein: CASRDRHPIQPQHF.

This clone was observed a few times. CDR3 sequence (DNA): TGCGCCAGCAGCCAAGATCGGGGAAGCTCCTATGGCTACACCTTC. This encodes CASSQDRGSSYGYTF. The chain carries TRBV4-1 and TRBJ1-2; D not certain. This CDR3 region has 15 residues. Trimming took off 0 bases at V and 4 bases at J, with 12 bases between the two ends. Germline V gene data show CDR1 as MGHRA and CDR2 as YSYEKL.

This clone occurred a few times. J is TRBJ2-3 and V is TRBV9; tentative D call: TRBD1 (6 bases). The V end was cut by 0 bases, the J end by 4 bases, with 15 bases between. CDR1 and CDR2 (germline): SGDLS, YYNGEE. The CDR3 totals 16 residues. CDR3 loop: CASSVGYRVAADTQYF. DNA for the CDR3: TGTGCCAGCAGCGTAGGTTACAGGGTCGCGGCAGATACGCAGTATTTT.

This sequence joins TRBV11-2 and TRBJ1-6, with TRBD1 as a possible D gene (6 bases). V was trimmed by 2 bases and J by 6 bases, leaving 14 bases between them. Germline assignment: CDR1 SGHAT and CDR2 FQNNGV. The CDR3 totals 16 residues. In DNA, the CDR3 is TGTGCCAGCAGCTTAACTCGAGGCAGGGGTAATTCACCCCTCCACTTT. Amino acid sequence: CASSLTRGRGNSPLHF. The full variable domain, completed using reference TRBV11-2 and TRBJ1-6, is EAGVAQSPRYKIIEKRQSVAFWCNPISGHATLYWYQQILGQGPKLLIQFQNNGVVDDSQLPKDRFSAERLKGVDSTLKIQPAKLEDSAVYLCASSLTRGRGNSPLHFGNGTRLTVT.

The V gene is TRBV30, the J gene TRBJ1-1, with D possibly matching TRBD1 (5 bases). The CDR3 length is 13 residues. Germline CDR1 GTSNPN, CDR2 SVGIG (reference sequence). Deletions cut 3 bases from V and 5 bases from J, with 13 bases between. The CDR3 sequence: CAWSKLGGTEAFF. DNA of the CDR3: TGTGCCTGGAGCAAACTTGGGGGGACTGAAGCTTTCTTT.

The chain recombines TRBV4-2 with TRBJ1-2; 8 nucleotides agree with TRBD1. The V segment lost 0 bases and the J segment 8 bases; nucleotides outside the gene matches: 14. The germline V gene has CDR1 LGHNA and CDR2 YNFKEQ. The CDR3 extends over 17 amino acids. The CDR3 nucleotides are TGTGCCAGCAGCCAAGACCAGGGCGGGGCCAACAGGGGGGGCTACACCTTC. It yields the protein CASSQDQGGANRGGYTF.

This clone was seen once. The J gene is TRBJ2-2, the V gene TRBV5-1, with D tentatively TRBD2 (6 bases). Trimming shortened V by 1 base and J by 2 bases, and 9 bases separated the two germline ends. Germline V gene lookup returns CDR1 SGHRS and CDR2 YFSETQ. The CDR3 loop spans 15 amino acids. CDR3 protein: CASSLPGANTGELFF. The CDR3 region has the DNA TGCGCCAGCAGCTTGCCGGGAGCAAACACCGGGGAGCTGTTTTTT. The full variable domain, with the rest looked up from reference TRBV5-1 and TRBJ2-2, is KAGVTQTPRYLIKTRGQQVTLSCSPISGHRSVSWYQQTPGQGLQFLFEYFSETQRNKGNFPGRFSGRQFSNSRSEMNVSTLELGDSALYLCASSLPGANTGELFFGEGSRLTVL.

The chain carries TRBV4-2 and TRBJ1-2; 7 bases are shared with TRBD1. The CDR3 covers 15 residues. Germline assignment: CDR1 LGHNA and CDR2 YNFKEQ. J was trimmed by 2 bases and V by 0 bases; bases with no gene match: 3. CDR3: CASSQERDSNYGYTF. CDR3 bases: TGTGCCAGCAGCCAAGAGAGGGACAGCAACTATGGCTACACCTTC.

The rearrangement links TRBV30 to TRBJ1-5, with 8 positions matching TRBD1. There are 13 residues in the CDR3. The V segment lost 5 bases and the J segment 3 bases; nucleotides outside the gene matches: 3. From germline, CDR1 is GTSNPN and CDR2 SVGIG (reference sequence). DNA for the CDR3: TGTGCCTGGGGGACAGGCCACAATCAGCCCCAGCATTTT. Its protein product is CAWGTGHNQPQHF.

This chain links TRBV15 with TRBJ1-4; 7 nucleotides match TRBD1. The germline CDR1 and CDR2 sequences are LNHNV and YYDKDF (reference sequence). V was clipped by 0 bases and J by 8 bases; unmatched bases: 6. CDR3 length: 15 amino acids. The CDR3 DNA follows: TGTGCCACCAGCAGAGATCAACGGACAGGCGAAAAACTGTTTTTT. Residues: CATSRDQRTGEKLFF.